This TCR beta chain derives from a study of a mutant IDH1 vaccine in newly diagnosed glioma. The repertoire was sequenced with immunoSEQ multiplex PCR; TCRdb's copy has only in-frame clones and lacks some. The sample records roughly 11,000 clones, around nine tenths being singletons. Time point denoted: week 5, during vaccination. All doses held 300 ug of mutant IDH1 20-mer peptide, with topical imiquimod. Trimming removed 5 bases at V and 7 bases at J, with 12 bases between. Germline CDR1 and CDR2: MGHRA and YSYEKL. CDR3 length: 13 amino acids. Worth noting for this clone: Its antigen is not identified.

Sequenced here: PBMCs, sampled from a glioma patient whose treatment included an IDH1 peptide vaccine. The sequence derives from a woman in her 40s with glioma. Some clones in this sample may be carry-over from other donors' samples. The V call is TRBV4-1, the J call TRBJ2-1, with D possibly being TRBD2 (7 bases). The DNA for the CDR3 is TGCGCCAGCAGCTACGGGGGGCGGAATGAGCAGTTCTTC. It codes for CASSYGGRNEQFF.